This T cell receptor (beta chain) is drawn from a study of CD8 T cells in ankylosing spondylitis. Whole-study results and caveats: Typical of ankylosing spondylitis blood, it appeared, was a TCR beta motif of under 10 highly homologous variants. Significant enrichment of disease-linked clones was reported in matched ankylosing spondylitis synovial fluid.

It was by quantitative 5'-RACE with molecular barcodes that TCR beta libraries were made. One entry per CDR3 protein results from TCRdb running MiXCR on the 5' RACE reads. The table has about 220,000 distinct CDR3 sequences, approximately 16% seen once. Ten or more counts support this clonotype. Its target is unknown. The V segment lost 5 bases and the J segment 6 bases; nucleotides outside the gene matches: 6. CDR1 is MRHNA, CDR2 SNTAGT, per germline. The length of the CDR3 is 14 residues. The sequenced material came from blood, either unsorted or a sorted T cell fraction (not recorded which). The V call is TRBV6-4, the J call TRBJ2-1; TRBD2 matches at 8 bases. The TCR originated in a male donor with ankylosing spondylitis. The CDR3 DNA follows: TGTGCCAGCAGTACCGCGGGAGGAGGCAATGAGCAGTTCTTC. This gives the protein CASSTAGGGNEQFF.